This TCR beta chain was observed in a study of T-cell reconstitution after alpha-beta-depleted transplantation in children. V was pared by 3 bases and J by 2 bases, with 14 bases between. This CDR3 has 16 residues. Germline V lookup: CDR1 LNHDA, CDR2 SQIVND (reference sequence). Preparation of the TCRbeta library involved a method that used unique molecular identifiers. TCRdb ran MiXCR on the PCR reads and lists one entry per CDR3 protein. The repertoire holds approximately 510,000 distinct CDR3 sequences, around 18% seen once, with around 3.3% in the top ten. The TCR was taken from a human donor who donated a stem cell graft to a child with acute lymphoblastic leukemia. The rearrangement joins TRBV19 to TRBJ1-5; D might be TRBD1 (5 bases). The material was PBMCs from the stem cell graft donor, obtained from the stem cell graft. This CDR3 is CASSIQGMMGNQPQHF. The CDR3 DNA reads as TGTGCCAGTAGTATTCAGGGTATGATGGGCAATCAGCCCCAGCATTTT.